This T cell receptor beta chain was sequenced for a study of shared clonotypes between healthy human individuals. Findings and limits, study-wide: Only blood underwent sampling, and tissue repertoires likely differ. It was the non-shared clonotypes that had lower generation probabilities than clonotypes shared by all four donors.

CDR1 KGHSH and CDR2 LQKENI come from the germline V gene. With 0 bases removed from V and 2 bases from J, the gap between germline ends came to 9 bases. The CDR3 totals 15 residues. Profiling relied on immunoSEQ multiplex PCR, and the TCRdb table lists in-frame clones only, not all of them. The repertoire holds approximately 1,500,000 clones, 95% to 99% seen once, with 0.45% in the top ten. Comment on this clone: No antigen is known for it.

Healthy HIV-negative adults without recent acute infections or vaccinations served as donors. Splitting of CD4+ cells produced CD45RA+ naive and CD45RA-negative memory subsets. Sequenced sample: naive CD4+ T cells sorted from blood. Subset defined: CD45RA+ positively selected. The TCR was taken from a man aged 25-40 years in good health. The genes are TRBV18 and TRBJ2-3; D is perhaps TRBD2 (6 bases). CDR3 residues: CASSPPSGLTDTQYF. The DNA of the CDR3 is TGTGCCAGCTCACCACCCAGCGGGCTCACAGATACGCAGTATTTT.